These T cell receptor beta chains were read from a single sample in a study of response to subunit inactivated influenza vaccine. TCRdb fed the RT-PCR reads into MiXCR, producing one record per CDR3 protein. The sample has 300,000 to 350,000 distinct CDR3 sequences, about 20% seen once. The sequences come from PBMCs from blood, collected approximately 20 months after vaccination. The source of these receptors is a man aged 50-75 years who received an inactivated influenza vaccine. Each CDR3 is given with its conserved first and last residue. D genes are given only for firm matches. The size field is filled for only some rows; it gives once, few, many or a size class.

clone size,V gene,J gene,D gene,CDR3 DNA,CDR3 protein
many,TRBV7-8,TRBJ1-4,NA,TGTGCCAGCAGCTTAGGGACGTTAAATGAAAAACTGTTTTTT,CASSLGTLNEKLFF
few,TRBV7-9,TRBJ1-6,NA,TGTGCCACCGAGTGGATTTCTTCACCCCTCCACTTT,CATEWISSPLHF
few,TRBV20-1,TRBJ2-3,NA,TGCAGTGCTAATCATCGAAGAGGATACACAGATACGCAGTATTTT,CSANHRRGYTDTQYF
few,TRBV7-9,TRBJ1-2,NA,TGTGCCAGCAGCGTAGACAGCTTTGGCTACACCTTC,CASSVDSFGYTF
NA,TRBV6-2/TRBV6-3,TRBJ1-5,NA,TGTGCCAGCAGTTACATGGGAAATAGCAATCAGCCCCAGCATTTT,CASSYMGNSNQPQHF
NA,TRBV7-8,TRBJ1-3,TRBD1,TGTGCCAGCAGCTTCCAAGGGACAGGACGGTTTTCTTCTGGAAACACCATATATTTT,CASSFQGTGRFSSGNTIYF
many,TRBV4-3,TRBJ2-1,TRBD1,TGCGCCAGCAGCCAAGAAGGGGATAGGACAGGTGATGAGCAGTTCTTC,CASSQEGDRTGDEQFF
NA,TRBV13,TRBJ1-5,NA,TGTGCCAGCAGCTTAGGTATGGGTATTGATCAGCCCCAGCATTTT,CASSLGMGIDQPQHF
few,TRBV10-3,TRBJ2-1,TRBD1,TGTGCCATCAAGGACAGGGATATAACCTACAATGAGCAGTTCTTC,CAIKDRDITYNEQFF
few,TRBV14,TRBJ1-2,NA,TGTGCCAGCAGCCCCGACGTGGGCGGCTATGGCTACACCTTC,CASSPDVGGYGYTF
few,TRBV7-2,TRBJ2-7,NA,TGTGCCAGCAGACGGAAACAGGGACGAAATTACGAGCAGTACTTC,CASRRKQGRNYEQYF
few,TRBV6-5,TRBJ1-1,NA,TGTGCCAGCACCCCTAGGTACACTGAAGCTTTCTTT,CASTPRYTEAFF
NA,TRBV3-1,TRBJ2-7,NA,TGTGCCAGCAGCGCTGGAATCTCCTACGAGCAGTACTTC,CASSAGISYEQYF
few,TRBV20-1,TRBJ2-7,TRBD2,TGCAGTGCTAGGCTAGCGGTCTCCTACGAGCAGTACTTC,CSARLAVSYEQYF
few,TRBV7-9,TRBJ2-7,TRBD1,TGTGCCAGCAGCTCGAATGAGGGACAGGTCCACTACGAGCAGTACTTC,CASSSNEGQVHYEQYF
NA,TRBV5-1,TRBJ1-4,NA,TGCGCCAGCACCATGGGGGAATCAGGGGTGGAAAAACTGTTTTTT,CASTMGESGVEKLFF
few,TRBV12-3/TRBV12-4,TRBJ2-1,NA,TGTGCCAGCAGTTTAGCGCCGCGATACAATGAGCAGTTCTTC,CASSLAPRYNEQFF
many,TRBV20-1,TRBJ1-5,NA,TGCAGTGCTAGGTCTAGCAATCAGCCCCAGCATTTT,CSARSSNQPQHF
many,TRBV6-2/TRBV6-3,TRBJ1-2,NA,TGTGCCAGCAGTTACATTCCACGGAGGGGGTATTATGGCTACACCTTC,CASSYIPRRGYYGYTF
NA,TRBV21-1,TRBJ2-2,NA,TGTGCCAGCAGCAAAGGAGGAGGGACAGGGGGCTTAAACACCGGGGAGCTGTTTTTT,CASSKGGGTGGLNTGELFF
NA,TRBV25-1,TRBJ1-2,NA,TGTGCCAGCAGTGAATACAGCCTACCTCTTGCCTTC,CASSEYSLPLAF
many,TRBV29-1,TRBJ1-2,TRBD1,TGCAGCGTCGGTGGAACAGGGGAGGATAGCTATGGCTACACCTTC,CSVGGTGEDSYGYTF
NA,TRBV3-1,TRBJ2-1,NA,TGTGCCAGCAGCCTCCCCAGGGGGGATTCCTACAATGAGCAGTTCTTC,CASSLPRGDSYNEQFF
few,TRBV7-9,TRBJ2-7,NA,TGTGCCAGCAGCTCGGGGACGGAGTACCCTATCGTCCACGAGCAGTACTTC,CASSSGTEYPIVHEQYF
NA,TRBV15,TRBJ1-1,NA,TGTGCCACCAGCAGAGGCGGGCTAGGAAGCACTGAAGCTTTCTTT,CATSRGGLGSTEAFF
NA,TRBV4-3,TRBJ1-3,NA,TGCGCCAGCAGCCAGAACAGGATCTCTGGAAACACCATATATTTT,CASSQNRISGNTIYF
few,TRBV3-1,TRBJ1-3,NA,TGTGCCAGCAGCCATAGACAGAGCTCTGGAAACACCATATATTTT,CASSHRQSSGNTIYF
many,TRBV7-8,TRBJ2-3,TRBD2,TGTGCCAGCAGCTTAACGGGGGGGCTCGCAGATACGCAGTATTTT,CASSLTGGLADTQYF
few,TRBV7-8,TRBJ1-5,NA,TGTGCCAGCAGCTTAGGAATTCGGAGCAATCAGCCCCAGCATTTT,CASSLGIRSNQPQHF
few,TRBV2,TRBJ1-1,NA,TGTGCCAGCAGTGAAGTAAGACAGGTGAACACTGAAGCTTTCTTT,CASSEVRQVNTEAFF
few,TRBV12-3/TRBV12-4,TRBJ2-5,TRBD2,TGTGCCAGCAGTTTAGGGGGAGGGATTGAGACCCAGTACTTC,CASSLGGGIETQYF
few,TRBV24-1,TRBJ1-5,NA,TGTGCCACCAGTGACTCTGGGACTATCATCAATCAGCCCCAGCATTTT,CATSDSGTIINQPQHF